The clone carrying this T cell receptor (beta chain) was observed a handful of times. The target antigen is unknown. These data come from a study of blood T cells in healthy people across ages. Study-wide findings and caveats: The recorded TCR beta diversity per million T cells decreased in a roughly linear manner with age.

The second PCR ran roughly 7 to 12 cycles with a sample-barcoded 5' primer and J-beta primers. One entry per CDR3 protein results from TCRdb running MiXCR on the 5' RACE reads. The table lists 1.5 million to 2 million distinct CDR3 sequences, around 42% of them singletons. The CDR3 runs 14 residues. Germline V gene data show CDR1 as MNHEY and CDR2 as SMNVEV (reference sequence). The sequenced sample consisted of blood. This chain uses TRBV27 with TRBJ2-6; possibly TRBD1 or TRBD2 for D (6 bases each). The origin of this receptor is a human donor in good health. CDR3 coding DNA: TGTGCGGCCGGAAGGGGGGCTGGGGCCAACGTCCTGACTTTC. Its translation is CAAGRGAGANVLTF.